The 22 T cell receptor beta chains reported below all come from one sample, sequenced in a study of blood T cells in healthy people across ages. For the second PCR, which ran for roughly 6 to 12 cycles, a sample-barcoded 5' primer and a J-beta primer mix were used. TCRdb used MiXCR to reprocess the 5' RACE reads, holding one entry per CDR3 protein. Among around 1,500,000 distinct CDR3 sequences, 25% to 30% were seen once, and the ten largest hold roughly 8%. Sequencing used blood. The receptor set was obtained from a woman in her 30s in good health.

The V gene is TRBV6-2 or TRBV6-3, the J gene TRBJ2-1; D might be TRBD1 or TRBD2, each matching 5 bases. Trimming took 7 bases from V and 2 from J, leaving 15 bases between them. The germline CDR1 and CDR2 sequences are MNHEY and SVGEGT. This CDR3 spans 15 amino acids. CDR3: CASNNPGRAYNEQFF. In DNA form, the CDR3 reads TGTGCCAGCAACAATCCGGGACGCGCCTACAATGAGCAGTTCTTC.

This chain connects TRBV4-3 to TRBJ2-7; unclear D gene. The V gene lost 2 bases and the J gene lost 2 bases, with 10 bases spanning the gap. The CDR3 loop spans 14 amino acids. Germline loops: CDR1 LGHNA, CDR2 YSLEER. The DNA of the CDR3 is TGCGCCAGCAGCCAAAAACGCGGTCCCTACGAGCAGTACTTC. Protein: CASSQKRGPYEQYF.

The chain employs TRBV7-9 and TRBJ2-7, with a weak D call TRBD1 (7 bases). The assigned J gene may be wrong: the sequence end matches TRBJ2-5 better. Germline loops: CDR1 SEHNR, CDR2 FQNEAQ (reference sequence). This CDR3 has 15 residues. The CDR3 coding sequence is TGTGCCAGCAGCTTGGGGACCCAGGGGGGACAGACCCAGTACTTC. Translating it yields CASSLGTQGGQTQYF.

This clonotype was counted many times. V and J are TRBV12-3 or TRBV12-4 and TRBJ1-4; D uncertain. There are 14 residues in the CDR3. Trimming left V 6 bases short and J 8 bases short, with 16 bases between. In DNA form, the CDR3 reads TGTGCCAGCAGGCAGACCAGAACGGGAGAAAAACTGTTTTTT. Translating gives CASRQTRTGEKLFF.

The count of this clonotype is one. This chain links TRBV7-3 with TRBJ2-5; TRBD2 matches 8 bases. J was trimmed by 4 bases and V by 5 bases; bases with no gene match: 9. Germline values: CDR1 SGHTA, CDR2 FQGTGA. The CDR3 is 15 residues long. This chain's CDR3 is CASSQVAGFGETQYF. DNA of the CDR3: TGTGCCAGCAGCCAAGTAGCGGGGTTCGGAGAGACCCAGTACTTC.

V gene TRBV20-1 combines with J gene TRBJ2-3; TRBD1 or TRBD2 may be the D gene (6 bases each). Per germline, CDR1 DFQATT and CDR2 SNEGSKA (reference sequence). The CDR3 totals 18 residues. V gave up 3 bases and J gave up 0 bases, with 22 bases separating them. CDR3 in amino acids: CSARIARGASVSTDTQYF. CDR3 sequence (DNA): TGCAGTGCTAGGATCGCAAGGGGGGCTAGCGTCAGCACAGATACGCAGTATTTT.

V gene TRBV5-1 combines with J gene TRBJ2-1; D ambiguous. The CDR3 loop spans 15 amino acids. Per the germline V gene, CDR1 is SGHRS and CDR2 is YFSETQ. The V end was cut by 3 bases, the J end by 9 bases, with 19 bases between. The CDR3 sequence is CASSYQRRNDGEQFF. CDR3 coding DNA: TGCGCCAGCAGCTACCAACGCCGGAACGACGGTGAGCAGTTCTTC.

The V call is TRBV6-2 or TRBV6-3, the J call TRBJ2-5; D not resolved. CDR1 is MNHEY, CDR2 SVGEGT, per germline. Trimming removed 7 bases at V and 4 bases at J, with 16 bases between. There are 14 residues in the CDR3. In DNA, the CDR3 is TGTGCCAGCATGAGGACGGGCCGGAGAGAGACCCAGTACTTC. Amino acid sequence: CASMRTGRRETQYF.

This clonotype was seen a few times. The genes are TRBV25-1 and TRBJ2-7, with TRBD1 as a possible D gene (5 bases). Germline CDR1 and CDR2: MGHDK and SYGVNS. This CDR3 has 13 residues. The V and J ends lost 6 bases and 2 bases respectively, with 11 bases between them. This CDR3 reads CASSNQGTYEQYF. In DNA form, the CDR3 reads TGTGCCAGCAGCAACCAGGGTACCTACGAGCAGTACTTC.

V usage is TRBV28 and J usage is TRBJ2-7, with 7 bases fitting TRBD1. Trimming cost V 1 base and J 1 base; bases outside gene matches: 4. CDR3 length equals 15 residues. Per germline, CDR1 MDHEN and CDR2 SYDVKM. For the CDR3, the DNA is TGTGCCAGCAGTTTATACAGGGGAGAATCCTACGAGCAGTACTTC. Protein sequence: CASSLYRGESYEQYF.

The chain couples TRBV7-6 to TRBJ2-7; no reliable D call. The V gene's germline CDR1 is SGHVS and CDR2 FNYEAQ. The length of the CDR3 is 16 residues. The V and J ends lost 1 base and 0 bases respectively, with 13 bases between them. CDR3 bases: TGTGCCAGCAGCTTAGGGGCTATCTCTCGCTCCTACGAGCAGTACTTC. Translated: CASSLGAISRSYEQYF.

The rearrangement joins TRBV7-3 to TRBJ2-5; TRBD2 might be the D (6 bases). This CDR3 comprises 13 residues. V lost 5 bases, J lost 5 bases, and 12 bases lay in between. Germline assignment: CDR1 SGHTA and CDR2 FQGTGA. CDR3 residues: CASSEGTPETQYF. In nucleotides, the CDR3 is TGTGCCAGCAGCGAAGGGACTCCGGAGACCCAGTACTTC. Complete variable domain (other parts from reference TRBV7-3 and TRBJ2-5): GAGVSQTPSNKVTEKGKYVELRCDPISGHTALYWYRQSLGQGPEFLIYFQGTGAADDSGLPNDRFFAVRPEGSVSTLKIQRTERGDSAVYLCASSEGTPETQYFGPGTRLLVL.

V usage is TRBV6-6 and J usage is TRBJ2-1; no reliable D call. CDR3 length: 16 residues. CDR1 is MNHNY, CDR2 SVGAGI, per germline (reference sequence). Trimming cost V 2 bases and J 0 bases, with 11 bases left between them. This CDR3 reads CASSYDAIVSYNEQFF. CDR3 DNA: TGTGCCAGCAGTTACGATGCGATAGTCTCCTACAATGAGCAGTTCTTC.

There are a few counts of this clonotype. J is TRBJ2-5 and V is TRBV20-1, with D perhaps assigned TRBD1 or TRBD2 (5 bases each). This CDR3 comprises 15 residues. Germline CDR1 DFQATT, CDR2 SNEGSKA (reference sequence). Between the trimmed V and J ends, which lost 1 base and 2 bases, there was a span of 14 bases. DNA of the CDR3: TGCAGTGCTAGAGTTCCGGGACGGTCACAAGAGACCCAGTACTTC. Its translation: CSARVPGRSQETQYF.

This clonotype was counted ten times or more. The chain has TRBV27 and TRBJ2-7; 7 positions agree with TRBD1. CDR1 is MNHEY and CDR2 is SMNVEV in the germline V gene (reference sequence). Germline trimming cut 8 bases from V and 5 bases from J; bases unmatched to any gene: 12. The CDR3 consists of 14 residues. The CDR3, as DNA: TGTGCCAGCGGGCCCCAGGACAGGCCCCACGAGCAGTACTTC. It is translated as CASGPQDRPHEQYF.

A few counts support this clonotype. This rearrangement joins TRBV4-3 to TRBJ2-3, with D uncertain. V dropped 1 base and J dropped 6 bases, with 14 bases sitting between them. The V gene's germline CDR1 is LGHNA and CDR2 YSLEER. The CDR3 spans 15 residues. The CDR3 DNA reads TGCGCCAGCAGCCAAGGTATCCAAACCGGTGATACGCAGTATTTT. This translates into CASSQGIQTGDTQYF.

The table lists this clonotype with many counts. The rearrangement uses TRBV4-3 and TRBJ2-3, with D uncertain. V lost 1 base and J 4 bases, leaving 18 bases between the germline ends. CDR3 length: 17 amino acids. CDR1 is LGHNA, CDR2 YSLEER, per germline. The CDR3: CASSQVGPSVAPDTQYF. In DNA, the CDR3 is TGCGCCAGCAGCCAAGTTGGTCCCTCGGTGGCCCCAGATACGCAGTATTTT.

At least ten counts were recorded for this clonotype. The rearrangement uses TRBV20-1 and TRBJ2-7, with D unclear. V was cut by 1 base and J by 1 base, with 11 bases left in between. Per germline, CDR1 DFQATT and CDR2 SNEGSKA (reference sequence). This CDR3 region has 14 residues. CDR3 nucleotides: TGCAGTGCTAGAGGGTCGACATGGTCCTACGAGCAGTACTTC. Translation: CSARGSTWSYEQYF.

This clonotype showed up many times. CDR3 in DNA: TGCGCCAGCAGCTTGGAGGGGGGGGTTGGCTCCTACAATGAGCAGTTCTTC. Protein: CASSLEGGVGSYNEQFF. The rearrangement links TRBV5-1 to TRBJ2-1, with a weak D call TRBD2 (7 bases). CDR3 size: 17 residues. V was clipped by 0 bases and J by 0 bases, with 13 bases between them. The V gene's germline CDR1 is SGHRS and CDR2 YFSETQ.

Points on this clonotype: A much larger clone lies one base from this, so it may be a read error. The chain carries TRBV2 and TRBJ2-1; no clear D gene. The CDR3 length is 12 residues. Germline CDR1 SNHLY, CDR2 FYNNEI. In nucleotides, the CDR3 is TGTGCCAGCAACCCTTCCCCGGCTGAGCAGGTCTTC. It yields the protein CASNPSPAEQVF.

The CDR3 region has the DNA TGTGCCAGCAGCCAAGATGCCAGCGGGGGGGCTCAGTACGAGCAGTACTTC. This encodes CASSQDASGGAQYEQYF. This chain links TRBV3-1 with TRBJ2-7, with 10 bases identical to TRBD2. Trimming at V came to 0 bases and at J to 4 bases, leaving 9 bases not matched to a gene. CDR1 and CDR2 (germline): LGHDT, YNNKEL (reference sequence). The CDR3 runs 17 residues.

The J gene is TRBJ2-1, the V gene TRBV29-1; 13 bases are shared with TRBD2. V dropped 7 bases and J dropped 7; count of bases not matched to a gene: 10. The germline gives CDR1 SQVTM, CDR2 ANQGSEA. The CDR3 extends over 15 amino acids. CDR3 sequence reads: CSAGTGLAGRNEQFF. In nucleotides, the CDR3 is TGCAGCGCTGGTACGGGACTAGCGGGGAGAAATGAGCAGTTCTTC.